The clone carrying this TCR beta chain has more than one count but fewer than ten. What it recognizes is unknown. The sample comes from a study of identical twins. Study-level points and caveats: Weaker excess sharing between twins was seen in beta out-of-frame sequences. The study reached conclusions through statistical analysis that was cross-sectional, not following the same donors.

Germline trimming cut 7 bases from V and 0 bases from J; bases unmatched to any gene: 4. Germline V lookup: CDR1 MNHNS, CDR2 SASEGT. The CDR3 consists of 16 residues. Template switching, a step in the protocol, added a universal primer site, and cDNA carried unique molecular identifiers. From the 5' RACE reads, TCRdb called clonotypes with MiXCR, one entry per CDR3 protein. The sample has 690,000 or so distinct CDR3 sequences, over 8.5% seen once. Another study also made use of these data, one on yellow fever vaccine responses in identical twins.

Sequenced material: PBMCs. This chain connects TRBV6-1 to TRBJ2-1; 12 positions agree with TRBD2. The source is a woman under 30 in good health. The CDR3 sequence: CASTLAGGPSYNEQFF. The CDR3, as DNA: TGTGCCAGCACTCTAGCGGGAGGGCCCTCCTACAATGAGCAGTTCTTC.